This TCR beta chain was profiled in a study of blood T cell repertoires in COVID-19. Sequenced by immunoSEQ multiplex PCR; TCRdb stores in-frame clones only, minus some. The table lists over 250,000 clones, roughly 86% of them singletons, with approximately 9.8% in the top ten. V trimming: 7 bases; J trimming: 6 bases; junction bases outside the gene matches: 9. Germline V CDR1 and CDR2: SNHLY, FYNNEI. This CDR3 has 14 residues. The rearrangement links TRBV2 to TRBJ2-5, with TRBD2 matching 9 bases. The sequencing input was peripheral blood. This receptor was obtained from a man aged 35 to 55 who had recovered from COVID-19. DNA of the CDR3: TGTGCCAGCAATAGGCTAGCGGGGTCGAAGACCCAGTACTTC. Translated, it gives CASNRLAGSKTQYF.